This passage covers 27 T cell receptor beta chains from one sample sequenced in a study of early T cells in non-severe SARS-CoV-2 infection. TCRdb analysed the 5' RACE reads with MiXCR anew, one entry per CDR3 protein. The repertoire consists of roughly 93,000 distinct CDR3 sequences, with approximately 14% occurring once and the leading ten covering less than 0.6%. The sequenced material came from whole blood. The receptors here all came from an adult who was a healthcare worker with PCR-confirmed SARS-CoV-2 infection or an uninfected control (not recorded which).

This clonotype was detected a few times. This chain uses TRBV4-1 with TRBJ2-3; D is perhaps TRBD2 (6 bases). Germline values: CDR1 MGHRA, CDR2 YSYEKL. The CDR3 is made up of 15 amino acids. Between the trimmed V and J ends, which lost 4 bases and 2 bases, there was a span of 13 bases. CDR3 residues: CASSLDGGYTDTQYF. The CDR3 bases are TGCGCCAGCAGCCTTGATGGGGGGTACACAGATACGCAGTATTTT.

This clonotype was observed many times. The chain joins TRBV12-3 or TRBV12-4 to TRBJ1-5; D unclear. The CDR3 totals 13 residues. Trimming took off 3 bases at V and 6 bases at J, with 9 bases between the two ends. The CDR3 is CASSFWRVQPQHF. CDR3 nucleotide sequence: TGTGCCAGCAGTTTTTGGAGGGTTCAGCCCCAGCATTTT.

The rearrangement uses TRBV19 and TRBJ1-4; D is unclear. The CDR3 extends over 12 amino acids. V was shortened by 8 bases and J by 5 bases, with 9 bases between the two germline ends. Germline CDR1 reads LNHDA; CDR2 reads SQIVND (reference sequence). CDR3 sequence (DNA): TGTGCCAGTTCGGAGGGAAATGAAAAACTGTTTTTT. Encoded protein: CASSEGNEKLFF.

This clonotype has more than one count but fewer than ten. V is TRBV4-2 and J is TRBJ2-4; TRBD1 matches 7 bases. CDR1 is LGHNA and CDR2 is YNFKEQ in the germline V gene. This CDR3 is 16 amino acids long. The junction had 7 bases not matched to a gene; V was cut back by 5 bases and J by 0 bases. In DNA, the CDR3 is TGTGCCAGCAGCGAGAGGACAGGATTAGCCAAAAACATTCAGTACTTC. Amino acid sequence: CASSERTGLAKNIQYF.

CDR3 nucleotide sequence: TGTGCCAGCAGCTCGTGGGACAATACTAACTATGGCTACACCTTC. Amino acids: CASSSWDNTNYGYTF. This chain links TRBV7-9 with TRBJ1-2, with D maybe TRBD1 (6 bases). The CDR3 loop spans 15 amino acids. V was pared by 4 bases and J by 0 bases, with 12 bases between. Germline V gene lookup returns CDR1 SEHNR and CDR2 FQNEAQ (reference sequence).

V gene TRBV3-2 combines with J gene TRBJ2-3; TRBD2, the table's D call, was not compared with the DNA. TRBV3-2 is listed as a pseudogene. The CDR3 is made up of 18 amino acids. The DNA of the CDR3 is TGTGCCAGCAGCCGTACTAGCGGGGGGACGGTGAGGACAGATACGCAGTATTTT. Its protein product is CASSRTSGGTVRTDTQYF.

This clonotype appeared a few times. V gene TRBV2 combines with J gene TRBJ1-4; D is undetermined. The germline gives CDR1 SNHLY, CDR2 FYNNEI. Trimming took 7 bases from V and 5 from J, leaving 2 bases between them. The CDR3 runs 10 residues. CDR3: CASKNEKLFF. The CDR3 coding sequence is TGTGCCAGCAAGAATGAAAAACTGTTTTTT.

The chain uses TRBV11-2 and TRBJ2-2; TRBD1 agrees at 8 bases. The germline V gene has CDR1 SGHAT and CDR2 FQNNGV. After removal of 5 bases from V and 3 bases from J, the junction contained 11 bases not matched to a gene. This CDR3 is 17 amino acids long. CDR3 bases: TGTGCCAGCAGCCCGAACGGCGGACAGGGATACACCGGGGAGCTGTTTTTT. Residues: CASSPNGGQGYTGELFF.

V usage is TRBV10-3 and J usage is TRBJ2-5; the match to TRBD2 covers 10 bases. Germline V CDR1 and CDR2: ENHRY, SYGVKD. The CDR3 sequence is 16 residues long. The junction had 9 bases not matched to a gene; V was cut back by 7 bases and J by 1 base. This CDR3 reads CAIKASGGPFQETQYF. The CDR3 DNA is TGTGCCATCAAGGCTAGCGGGGGACCCTTCCAAGAGACCCAGTACTTC.

V usage is TRBV6-5 and J usage is TRBJ2-2, with TRBD1 matching 7 bases. The CDR3 consists of 15 residues. CDR1 MNHEY and CDR2 SVGAGI come from the germline V gene. Losses at the gene ends were 2 bases for V and 1 base for J; bases not matched to a gene: 1. The CDR3: CASSYNRGNTGELFF. CDR3 sequence (DNA): TGTGCCAGCAGTTACAACAGGGGGAACACCGGGGAGCTGTTTTTT.

This clonotype came up many times. The chain uses TRBV10-3 and TRBJ2-1, with D uncertain. The CDR3 spans 13 residues. V gave up 5 bases and J gave up 4 bases, with 9 bases separating them. CDR1 is ENHRY and CDR2 is SYGVKD in the germline V gene. The CDR3 spells CAISPPPYNEQFF. The CDR3 nucleotides read TGTGCCATCAGTCCCCCCCCGTACAATGAGCAGTTCTTC.

The chain employs TRBV7-9 and TRBJ1-2, with 7 bases lining up with TRBD1. CDR1 and CDR2 (germline): SEHNR, FQNEAQ (reference sequence). The CDR3 contains 15 residues. Germline trimming cut 4 bases from V and 4 bases from J; bases unmatched to any gene: 9. The CDR3 DNA is TGTGCCAGCAGCTCCTCGACAGGGATCGCCTATGGCTACACCTTC. Residues: CASSSSTGIAYGYTF.

The rearrangement uses TRBV10-2 and TRBJ1-2, with D perhaps matching TRBD1 (6 bases). The CDR3 runs to 14 residues. Germline lookup yields CDR1 WSHSY and CDR2 SAAADI. V lost 2 bases and J 7 bases, leaving 14 bases between the germline ends. In nucleotides, the CDR3 is TGCGCCAGCAGTGAGGGCAGGGGAGTTAGTGGCTACACCTTC. It is translated as CASSEGRGVSGYTF.

Concerning this clonotype: An end of the junction differs from the germline gene, which may be a read error. The CDR3 DNA follows: TGTGCCAGCAGCTTAGGCGTATCAAGCACTCAGCCCCAGCATTTT. Translated, it gives CASSLGVSSTQPQHF. The V call is TRBV7-2, the J call TRBJ1-5; D remains unclear. The CDR3 loop spans 15 amino acids. CDR1 and CDR2 (germline): SGHTA, FQGNSA.

This clonotype was seen a handful of times. The genes are TRBV24-1 and TRBJ2-1, with a weak D call TRBD2 (6 bases). The CDR3 runs 18 residues. Trimming stripped 9 bases from V and 0 bases from J, with 23 bases between. Germline-derived CDR1 and CDR2 are KGHDR and SFDVKD. The CDR3 DNA follows: TGTGCCACCCGTGCGGGACCCGGGCCTGCGGACTCCTACAATGAGCAGTTCTTC. It yields the protein CATRAGPGPADSYNEQFF.

This clonotype showed up just a few times. The chain uses TRBV5-1 and TRBJ2-2, with 7 bases lining up with TRBD1. Germline V gene sequence: CDR1 SGHRS, CDR2 YFSETQ. The CDR3 covers 15 residues. Trimming at V came to 2 bases and at J to 8 bases, leaving 9 bases not matched to a gene. The CDR3 sequence is CASSFGDRGLGELFF. The CDR3 region has the DNA TGCGCCAGCAGCTTCGGGGACAGAGGTCTTGGGGAGCTGTTTTTT.

This clonotype was seen only a few times. The chain recombines TRBV15 with TRBJ1-3; unclear D gene. The V gene lost 7 bases and the J gene lost 4 bases, with 20 bases spanning the gap. The V gene's germline CDR1 is LNHNV and CDR2 YYDKDF (reference sequence). The CDR3 is 16 amino acids. DNA of the CDR3: TGTGCCACCAATACTGGACCCGACATTGGGGGAAACACCATATATTTT. Its translation: CATNTGPDIGGNTIYF.

This clonotype has only a few counts. The genes are TRBV9 and TRBJ2-2; no definite D call. The CDR3 length is 16 residues. The germline CDR1 and CDR2 sequences are SGDLS and YYNGEE. V was shortened by 0 bases and J by 1 base, with 10 bases between the two germline ends. The CDR3 loop is CASSVAGGLNTGELFF. In nucleotides, the CDR3 is TGTGCCAGCAGCGTAGCCGGCGGCCTGAACACCGGGGAGCTGTTTTTT.

Concerning this clonotype: One end of the junction does not line up with germline, which may come from a read error. The J gene is TRBJ1-3, the V gene TRBV7-2, with D perhaps TRBD1 (6 bases). Germline CDR1 reads SGHTA; CDR2 reads FQGNSA. The CDR3 is 14 amino acids. In DNA, the CDR3 is TGCGCCAGCAGGAAGGGGGGGTTTGGAAACACCATATATTTT. This translates into CASRKGGFGNTIYF.

This sequence joins TRBV7-3 and TRBJ1-6; D not certain. The V gene lost 2 bases and the J gene lost 7 bases, with 6 bases spanning the gap. The CDR3 contains 13 residues. The germline V gene encodes CDR1 SGHTA and CDR2 FQGTGA. CDR3 sequence (DNA): TGTGCCAGCAGCTTATCGCGGAATTCACCCCTCCACTTT. Residues: CASSLSRNSPLHF.

The rearrangement uses TRBV2 and TRBJ1-1; D perhaps matches TRBD1 (6 bases). The germline V gene has CDR1 SNHLY and CDR2 FYNNEI. The V end lost 9 bases, the J end lost 8 bases, and 13 bases lay between the germline ends. The CDR3 spans 11 residues. CDR3: CARKETGEAFF. The CDR3 nucleotides are TGTGCCAGAAAGGAGACAGGCGAAGCTTTCTTT.

Ten or more counts support this clonotype. The V gene is TRBV3-1, the J gene TRBJ2-6; D may be TRBD1 (6 bases). The CDR3 spans 16 residues. Germline V CDR1 and CDR2: LGHDT, YNNKEL (reference sequence). The ends were cut back, 0 bases at V and 2 bases at J, with 8 bases in the middle. CDR3 residues: CASSQDGGAGANVLTF. CDR3 nucleotides: TGTGCCAGCAGCCAAGATGGGGGCGCTGGGGCCAACGTCCTGACTTTC.

CDR3 sequence reads: CASSEYTDTQYF. CDR3 sequence (DNA): TGTGCCAGCAGCGAGTACACAGATACGCAGTATTTT. V usage is TRBV5-8 and J usage is TRBJ2-3; no definite D call. The germline V gene has CDR1 SGHTS and CDR2 YDEGEE. The CDR3 has 12 amino acids. Trimming pared 4 bases from V and 2 bases from J, leaving 5 bases between.

This rearrangement joins TRBV18 to TRBJ2-5; D uncertain. Trimming stripped 3 bases from V and 5 bases from J, with 13 bases between. In germline, CDR1 is KGHSH, CDR2 LQKENI. The CDR3 loop spans 14 amino acids. CDR3 sequence: CASSPLGREETQYF. CDR3 coding DNA: TGTGCCAGCTCACCTCTGGGTCGAGAGGAGACCCAGTACTTC.

This clonotype was found a few times. The chain recombines TRBV5-4 with TRBJ2-3; no definite D call. The length of the CDR3 is 14 residues. Trimming stripped 2 bases from V and 3 bases from J, with 10 bases between. The V gene's germline CDR1 is SGHNT and CDR2 YYREEE (reference sequence). The CDR3 region has the DNA TGTGCCAGCAGCTTTGATAGGGCGACAGATACGCAGTATTTT. This gives the protein CASSFDRATDTQYF.

This chain connects TRBV3-1 to TRBJ1-1; no definite D call. This CDR3 has 14 residues. The germline V and J ends were trimmed by 1 base and 4 bases, with 10 bases remaining between them. Germline CDR1 LGHDT, CDR2 YNNKEL (reference sequence). CDR3 coding DNA: TGTGCCAGCAGCCAAGGATACGAGGGCACTGAAGCTTTCTTT. Protein product: CASSQGYEGTEAFF.

The rearrangement links TRBV4-2 to TRBJ1-2; D remains ambiguous. CDR3 length: 14 amino acids. Germline loops: CDR1 LGHNA, CDR2 YNFKEQ. V gave up 0 bases and J gave up 2 bases, with 7 bases separating them. This CDR3 is CASSQDLGNYGYTF. The CDR3 DNA follows: TGTGCCAGCAGCCAAGATCTAGGGAACTATGGCTACACCTTC.